This T cell receptor (beta chain) appears in the sequencing data of a study of human CD8 memory T cell subsets. CDR3 size: 15 residues. Germline V gene lookup returns CDR1 LGHNA and CDR2 YSLEER. TCR beta was sequenced from UMI-tagged 5' RACE libraries. TCRdb reprocessed the 5' RACE reads, with one entry per CDR3 protein and no DNA. The sample's table shows around 19,000 distinct CDR3 sequences. Concerning this clonotype itself: Its antigen is undetermined.

RNA was isolated from duplicate vials, each containing under 180,000 sorted CD8+ T cells, for every subset. Study-wide findings and caveats: Precursor exhausted T cells and stem-like memory T cells were similarly highly diverse, while effector memory cells were not. Estimation by Chao1 suggested that stem-like memory T cells had more diversity than did precursor exhausted T cells.

The material sequenced was CD8+ T cells from PBMCs. The TCR originated in a human donor in good health. The chain has TRBV4-3 and TRBJ2-1. CDR3 sequence reads: CASSQGLGPINEQFF.